The 31 T cell receptor beta chains presented below share a single source sample, sequenced in a study of shared clonotypes between healthy human individuals. Profiled with immunoSEQ multiplex PCR; TCRdb holds only in-frame clones, not every one. Among 2 million to 2.5 million clones, over 90% were seen once, and the ten largest hold 0.39%. The sequencing input was naive CD4+ T cells from PBMCs. Subset given: CD45RA+ positively selected. These receptors were collected from a man aged 18 to 29 in good health. Some clones in this sample may be carry-over from other donors' samples.

DNA of the CDR3: TGTGCCAGCAGCCCGGGGATTGGGGCTTTCTTT. Translation gives CASSPGIGAFF. This rearrangement joins TRBV25-1 to TRBJ1-1; D remains unclear. Germline loops: CDR1 MGHDK, CDR2 SYGVNS. The CDR3 spans 11 residues. V was trimmed by 6 bases and J by 11 bases, leaving 13 bases between them. The entire variable domain, with the rest obtained from reference TRBV25-1 and TRBJ1-1, is as follows: EADIYQTPRYLVIGTGKKITLECSQTMGHDKMYWYQQDPGMELHLIHYSYGVNSTEKGDLSSESTVSRIRTEHFPLTLESARPSHTSQYLCASSPGIGAFFGQGTRLTVV.

This chain links TRBV6-1 with TRBJ1-5, with D possibly TRBD1 on 6 matching bases. V lost 7 bases and J 2 bases, leaving 15 bases between the germline ends. The CDR3 runs 15 residues. Germline V gene lookup returns CDR1 MNHNS and CDR2 SASEGT. CDR3 nucleotide sequence: TGTGCCAGCAATGAGCTTCCAGGGGGCAATCAGCCCCAGCATTTT. Residues: CASNELPGGNQPQHF.

This clone was observed a single time. V gene TRBV7-2 combines with J gene TRBJ2-1; D is perhaps TRBD1 or TRBD2 (6 bases each). Germline lookup yields CDR1 SGHTA and CDR2 FQGNSA. Trimming removed 5 bases from V and 6 bases from J, with 17 bases in between. This CDR3 contains 15 residues. CDR3 protein: CASSPVVGGGNEQFF. The CDR3 nucleotides are TGTGCCAGCAGCCCTGTGGTAGGAGGGGGCAATGAGCAGTTCTTC. The whole variable domain, filled in from reference TRBV7-2 and TRBJ2-1, reads GAGVSQSPSNKVTEKGKDVELRCDPISGHTALYWYRQSLGQGLEFLIYFQGNSAPDKSGLPSDRFSAERTGGSVSTLTIQRTQQEDSAVYLCASSPVVGGGNEQFFGPGTRLTVL.

V and J are TRBV28 and TRBJ2-7; TRBD2 might be the D (6 bases). Germline CDR1 MDHEN, CDR2 SYDVKM. CDR3 length: 15 amino acids. Trimming took off 2 bases at V and 1 base at J, with 12 bases between the two ends. In DNA form, the CDR3 reads TGTGCCAGCAGTTTACCGGGAGTCGTATCCTACGAGCAGTACTTC. This translates into CASSLPGVVSYEQYF.

The chain recombines TRBV9 with TRBJ2-1, with 9 nucleotides matching TRBD2. Germline V gives CDR1 SGDLS, CDR2 YYNGEE. The CDR3 is 17 amino acids. Trimming removed 0 bases from V and 0 bases from J; junction bases left unmatched: 4. The CDR3 DNA sequence: TGTGCCAGCAGCGTAGCAGGTAGCGGGAGCTCCTACAATGAGCAGTTCTTC. It translates to CASSVAGSGSSYNEQFF.

The chain recombines TRBV7-9 with TRBJ2-7, with 7 bases that match TRBD2. The V segment lost 0 bases and the J segment 6 bases; nucleotides outside the gene matches: 2. This CDR3 is 13 amino acids long. The germline CDR1 and CDR2 sequences are SEHNR and FQNEAQ (reference sequence). CDR3 sequence (DNA): TGTGCCAGCAGCTTAGCGCCGGGGGGCGAGCAGTACTTC. Protein: CASSLAPGGEQYF.

The J gene is TRBJ2-7, the V gene TRBV5-1; 8 bases are shared with TRBD2. Germline V gives CDR1 SGHRS, CDR2 YFSETQ. V shed 3 bases, J shed 1 base, and the junction held 9 bases outside the gene matches. The CDR3 contains 16 residues. The CDR3 reads CASSSLPGLESYEQYF. Written as DNA, the CDR3 is TGCGCCAGCAGCTCCTTACCGGGACTAGAGTCCTACGAGCAGTACTTC. Variable domain in full (rest from reference TRBV5-1 and TRBJ2-7): KAGVTQTPRYLIKTRGQQVTLSCSPISGHRSVSWYQQTPGQGLQFLFEYFSETQRNKGNFPGRFSGRQFSNSRSEMNVSTLELGDSALYLCASSSLPGLESYEQYFGPGTRLTVT.

The chain has TRBV7-2 and TRBJ2-1, with 10 bases lining up with TRBD2. Trimming at V came to 0 bases and at J to 4 bases, leaving 6 bases not matched to a gene. The length of the CDR3 is 17 residues. The V gene's germline CDR1 is SGHTA and CDR2 FQGNSA. The CDR3 DNA is TGTGCCAGCAGCTTAGCGCAACTAGCGGGGCTATACAATGAGCAGTTCTTC. Amino acids: CASSLAQLAGLYNEQFF. Complete variable domain (other parts from reference TRBV7-2 and TRBJ2-1): GAGVSQSPSNKVTEKGKDVELRCDPISGHTALYWYRQSLGQGLEFLIYFQGNSAPDKSGLPSDRFSAERTGGSVSTLTIQRTQQEDSAVYLCASSLAQLAGLYNEQFFGPGTRLTVL.

This clone was observed a single time. The chain carries TRBV5-1 and TRBJ2-3, with 7 nucleotides matching TRBD2. J was trimmed by 1 base and V by 1 base; bases with no gene match: 9. The CDR3 totals 17 residues. In germline, CDR1 is SGHRS, CDR2 YFSETQ. The CDR3 here is CASSLSPTGGGTDTQYF. Written as DNA, the CDR3 is TGCGCCAGCAGCTTGTCCCCGACTGGGGGGGGCACAGATACGCAGTATTTT. The entire variable domain, with the rest obtained from reference TRBV5-1 and TRBJ2-3, is as follows: KAGVTQTPRYLIKTRGQQVTLSCSPISGHRSVSWYQQTPGQGLQFLFEYFSETQRNKGNFPGRFSGRQFSNSRSEMNVSTLELGDSALYLCASSLSPTGGGTDTQYFGPGTRLTVL.

The genes are TRBV18 and TRBJ1-5; D not certain. The CDR3 spans 18 residues. Germline CDR1 is KGHSH and CDR2 is LQKENI. V was cut by 3 bases and J by 6 bases, with 24 bases left in between. CDR3 bases: TGTGCCAGCTCACCGGTAACCCTAGGGAGAGCAGGCGGTCAGCCCCAGCATTTT. This gives the protein CASSPVTLGRAGGQPQHF.

The chain joins TRBV28 to TRBJ1-5, with D possibly being TRBD1 (6 bases). The CDR3 is 20 residues long. Germline V gene lookup returns CDR1 MDHEN and CDR2 SYDVKM. Between the trimmed V and J ends, which lost 2 bases and 0 bases, there was a span of 23 bases. The CDR3 sequence: CASSLEGDPRYRNSNQPQHF. The DNA of the CDR3 is TGTGCCAGCAGTTTAGAGGGGGATCCCCGGTACAGAAATAGCAATCAGCCCCAGCATTTT.

A remark on this clone: Other DNA sequences from this sample encode an identical CDR3 as well. V gene TRBV29-1 combines with J gene TRBJ2-6, with a weak D call TRBD1 (5 bases). V dropped 1 base and J dropped 2 bases, with 6 bases sitting between them. The CDR3 totals 14 residues. Germline V gene sequence: CDR1 SQVTM, CDR2 ANQGSEA. CDR3 sequence reads: CSVEGGAGANVLTF. CDR3 bases: TGCAGCGTTGAAGGGGGCGCTGGGGCCAACGTCCTGACTTTC.

This chain uses TRBV6-5 with TRBJ2-7; 9 nucleotides agree with TRBD1. After removal of 6 bases from V and 0 bases from J, the junction contained 3 bases not matched to a gene. Looked up from germline, CDR1 is MNHEY and CDR2 is SVGAGI. The CDR3 runs to 14 residues. The chain's CDR3 is CASSKGQGSYEQYF. DNA of the CDR3: TGTGCCAGCAGCAAGGGACAGGGCTCCTACGAGCAGTACTTC.

The rearrangement joins TRBV5-4 to TRBJ2-1; the D is unclear. This CDR3 is 14 amino acids long. V was clipped by 3 bases and J by 4 bases, with 11 bases between them. The germline gives CDR1 SGHNT, CDR2 YYREEE (reference sequence). The CDR3 loop reads CASSSPNGYNEQFF. The CDR3 DNA follows: TGTGCCAGCAGCTCGCCCAACGGTTACAATGAGCAGTTCTTC.

The chain employs TRBV15 and TRBJ2-1; D remains unclear. Deletions cut 0 bases from V and 3 bases from J, with 9 bases between. The germline V gene encodes CDR1 LNHNV and CDR2 YYDKDF (reference sequence). The CDR3 loop spans 15 amino acids. CDR3 DNA sequence: TGTGCCACCAGCAGAGATCTTGGACGCTACAATGAGCAGTTCTTC. Translating gives CATSRDLGRYNEQFF.

The chain combines TRBV7-8 with TRBJ2-3, with 8 bases matching TRBD1. Germline-derived CDR1 and CDR2 are SGHVS and FQNEAQ. The CDR3 is 13 residues long. Losses at the gene ends were 8 bases for V and 6 bases for J; bases not matched to a gene: 7. The CDR3 loop is CASRQGTGDTQYF. DNA of the CDR3: TGTGCCAGCCGGCAGGGGACAGGCGATACGCAGTATTTT.

In its sample, this clone was seen once. This chain joins TRBV28 and TRBJ2-6; possible D gene TRBD1, 6 bases. Trimming stripped 1 base from V and 3 bases from J, with 19 bases between. Germline CDR1 and CDR2: MDHEN and SYDVKM. The CDR3 runs 19 residues. CDR3 sequence (DNA): TGTGCCAGCAGTTTATTTTCCAGGGGCCTTCTCAGTGGGGCCAACGTCCTGACTTTC. Protein sequence: CASSLFSRGLLSGANVLTF.

This clone was recorded only once. This chain uses TRBV29-1 with TRBJ2-7; 7 nucleotides align to TRBD1. This CDR3 is 15 amino acids long. The germline gives CDR1 SQVTM, CDR2 ANQGSEA. V trimming: 4 bases; J trimming: 3 bases; junction bases outside the gene matches: 12. CDR3 in amino acids: CSVGGNRGMIYEQYF. CDR3 DNA: TGCAGCGTTGGAGGGAACAGGGGAATGATCTACGAGCAGTACTTC.

The rearrangement joins TRBV7-8 to TRBJ2-3, with 11 bases identical to TRBD2. V gave up 3 bases and J gave up 8 bases; unmatched junction bases: 10. Germline CDR1 reads SGHVS; CDR2 reads FQNEAQ. This CDR3 has 16 amino acids. The CDR3 bases are TGTGCCAGCAGCTTTCGTTTAGCGGGAGGGCCTGGTACGCAGTATTTT. It yields the protein CASSFRLAGGPGTQYF.

The rearrangement uses TRBV28 and TRBJ1-4; a possible D gene is TRBD1 (5 bases). The CDR3 totals 15 residues. CDR1 MDHEN and CDR2 SYDVKM come from the germline V gene. V lost 6 bases and J lost 6, with 17 bases in between. The CDR3 here is CASSPAGGNYEKLFF. CDR3 bases: TGTGCCAGCAGCCCCGCTGGGGGTAACTATGAAAAACTGTTTTTT.

This clone has only one observation. Other DNA sequences in this sample translate to the same CDR3. The chain employs TRBV6-1 and TRBJ2-7; no firm D call. V was trimmed by 2 bases and J by 0 bases, leaving 8 bases between them. The CDR3 contains 14 residues. Per the germline V gene, CDR1 is MNHNS and CDR2 is SASEGT. CDR3 nucleotide sequence: TGTGCCAGCAGTGAATTGGGCAGCTCCTACGAGCAGTACTTC. It specifies CASSELGSSYEQYF.

The chain combines TRBV2 with TRBJ2-1; D gene uncertain. The CDR3 runs to 13 residues. V lost 1 base, J lost 8 bases, and 9 bases lay in between. The germline V gene has CDR1 SNHLY and CDR2 FYNNEI. This chain's CDR3 is CASSEGAGHEQFF. The DNA of the CDR3 is TGTGCCAGCAGTGAAGGGGCCGGGCATGAGCAGTTCTTC.

The chain employs TRBV7-2 and TRBJ2-1; maybe TRBD2 (6 bases). V dropped 4 bases and J dropped 3 bases, with 13 bases sitting between them. Looked up from germline, CDR1 is SGHTA and CDR2 is FQGNSA. This CDR3 is 15 amino acids long. For the CDR3, the DNA is TGTGCCAGCAGCTCCCAGCGGGCTGTCTACAATGAGCAGTTCTTC. Its translation is CASSSQRAVYNEQFF.

As concerns this clone: This specimen includes other DNA sequences encoding the same CDR3. The chain links TRBV11-2 to TRBJ1-2; D is unclear. This CDR3 is 17 amino acids long. V lost 6 bases and J 1 base, leaving 21 bases between the germline ends. Germline V gene sequence: CDR1 SGHAT, CDR2 FQNNGV. In DNA, the CDR3 is TGTGCCAGCAGTCCGATACAGACGGACCGTGATAACTATGGCTACACCTTC. Translation gives CASSPIQTDRDNYGYTF.

This chain links TRBV30 with TRBJ2-2; the D is unclear. V was pared by 3 bases and J by 3 bases, with 11 bases between. The CDR3 has 14 amino acids. CDR1 is GTSNPN, CDR2 SVGIG, per germline (reference sequence). DNA of the CDR3: TGTGCCTGGAGCCGAAGGAAGGACACCGGGGAGCTGTTTTTT. Residues: CAWSRRKDTGELFF. The full variable domain, its missing parts supplied by reference TRBV30 and TRBJ2-2, is SQTIHQWPATLVQPVGSPLSLECTVEGTSNPNLYWYRQAAGRGLQLLFYSVGIGQISSEVPQNLSASRPQDRQFILSSKKLLLSDSGFYLCAWSRRKDTGELFFGEGSRLTVL.

The chain couples TRBV2 to TRBJ1-5; possible D gene TRBD1, 6 bases. Germline CDR1 and CDR2: SNHLY and FYNNEI. The CDR3 has 16 amino acids. V was trimmed by 7 bases and J by 6 bases, leaving 22 bases between them. DNA of the CDR3: TGTGCCAGCACGAATCGAGGGGTGGGGGGCGGTCAGCCCCAGCATTTT. It encodes CASTNRGVGGGQPQHF.

This chain joins TRBV5-4 and TRBJ1-1; 7 bases are a match to TRBD1. In germline, CDR1 is SGHNT, CDR2 YYREEE (reference sequence). CDR3 length equals 15 residues. V lost 2 bases and J lost 0; bases outside the gene matches: 4. CDR3 sequence: CASSLEGALNTEAFF. The CDR3 DNA is TGTGCCAGCAGCTTAGAGGGGGCCCTGAACACTGAAGCTTTCTTT.

The chain carries TRBV4-2 and TRBJ1-4; D gene uncertain. The V gene lost 4 bases and the J gene lost 3 bases, with 15 bases spanning the gap. The CDR3 has 16 residues. Germline assignment: CDR1 LGHNA and CDR2 YNFKEQ. The CDR3: CASSREPRVSNEKLFF. CDR3 nucleotides: TGTGCCAGCAGCCGAGAACCGCGGGTGTCTAATGAAAAACTGTTTTTT.

The chain links TRBV7-9 to TRBJ1-4, with 9 positions matching TRBD1. Germline V gene sequence: CDR1 SEHNR, CDR2 FQNEAQ (reference sequence). The CDR3 extends over 13 amino acids. The V and J ends lost 5 bases and 11 bases, in that order; junction bases with no gene match: 6. CDR3: CASSAQTGGKLFF. DNA of the CDR3: TGTGCCAGCAGCGCCCAAACAGGGGGCAAACTGTTTTTT.

The chain joins TRBV18 to TRBJ2-5; D is unresolved. The V end was cut by 1 base, the J end by 2 bases, with 8 bases between. This CDR3 is 14 amino acids long. Germline CDR1 is KGHSH and CDR2 is LQKENI. The CDR3 protein is CASSPQGVQETQYF. The CDR3 nucleotides are TGTGCCAGCTCACCACAGGGCGTACAAGAGACCCAGTACTTC.

The chain links TRBV5-6 to TRBJ2-7, with 7 bases lining up with TRBD2. The CDR3 covers 14 residues. Germline CDR1 is SGHDT and CDR2 is YYEEEE. Trimming took 4 bases from V and 2 from J; bases not matched to a gene: 6. The DNA of the CDR3 is TGTGCCAGCAGCCCCGGGGGGAGAACCTACGAGCAGTACTTC. Translating it yields CASSPGGRTYEQYF.